This record concerns one T cell receptor (beta chain) sequence. What it binds is not known. This sample stems from a study of cytomegalovirus exposure and HLA in healthy donors. Amplification used 60 Vbeta primers and 13 Jbeta primers. Sequencing was performed with immunoSEQ multiplex PCR; in TCRdb, only in-frame clones are kept and a portion is missing. The sample has around 100,000 clones. Overall study results and limits: When presence/absence was analysed, sequencing depth was taken to be roughly uniform across donors.

The CDR3 totals 13 residues. V gave up 7 bases and J gave up 1 base, with 10 bases separating them. CDR1 and CDR2 (germline): SGHAT, FQNNGV. The chain carries TRBV11-2 and TRBJ1-1; TRBD1 might be the D (6 bases). This sequence was found in a man between 40 and 49 years old in good health and CMV-seronegative. The specimen was PBMCs. DNA of the CDR3: TGTGCCAGCATCCCGACAGGGAACACTGAAGCTTTCTTT. Translation gives CASIPTGNTEAFF.